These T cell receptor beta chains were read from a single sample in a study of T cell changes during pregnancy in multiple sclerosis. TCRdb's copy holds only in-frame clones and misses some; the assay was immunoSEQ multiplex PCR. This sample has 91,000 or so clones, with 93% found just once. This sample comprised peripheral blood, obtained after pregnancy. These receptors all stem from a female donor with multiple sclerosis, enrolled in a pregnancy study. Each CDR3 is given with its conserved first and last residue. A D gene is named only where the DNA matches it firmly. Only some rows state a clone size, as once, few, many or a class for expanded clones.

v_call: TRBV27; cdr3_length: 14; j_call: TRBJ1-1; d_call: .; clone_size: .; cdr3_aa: CASSKTGGRTEAFF; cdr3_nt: TGTGCCAGCAGTAAGACAGGAGGTCGCACTGAAGCTTTCTTT
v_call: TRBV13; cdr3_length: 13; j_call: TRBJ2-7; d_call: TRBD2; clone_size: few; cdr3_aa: CASGEGSSYEQYF; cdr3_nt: TGTGCCAGCGGGGAGGGGAGCTCCTACGAGCAGTACTTC
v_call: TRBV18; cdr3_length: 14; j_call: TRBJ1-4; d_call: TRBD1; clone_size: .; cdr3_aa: CASSRDRGNEKLFF; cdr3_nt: TGTGCCAGCTCCCGGGACAGGGGGAATGAAAAACTGTTTTTT
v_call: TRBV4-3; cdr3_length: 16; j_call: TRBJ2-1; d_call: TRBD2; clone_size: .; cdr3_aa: CASSPSSGSGYNEQFF; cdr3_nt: TGCGCCAGCAGCCCGTCTAGCGGGAGCGGGTACAATGAGCAGTTCTTC
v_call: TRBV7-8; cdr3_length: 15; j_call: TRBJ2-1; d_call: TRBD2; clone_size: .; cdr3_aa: CASSLKAGDYNEQFF; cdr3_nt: TGTGCCAGCAGCTTAAAGGCGGGAGACTACAATGAGCAGTTCTTC
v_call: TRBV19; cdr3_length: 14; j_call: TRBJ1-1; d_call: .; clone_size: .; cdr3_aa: CASIAPTENTEAFF; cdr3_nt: TGTGCCAGTATTGCCCCGACAGAGAACACTGAAGCTTTCTTT
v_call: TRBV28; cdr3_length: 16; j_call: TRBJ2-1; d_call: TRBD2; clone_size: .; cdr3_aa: CASSSPLAGVYNEQFF; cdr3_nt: TGTGCCAGCAGTTCGCCATTAGCGGGAGTCTACAATGAGCAGTTCTTC
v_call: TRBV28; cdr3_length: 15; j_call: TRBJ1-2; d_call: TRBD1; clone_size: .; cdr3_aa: CASSLRGQGAAGYTF; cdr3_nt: TGTGCCAGCAGTTTAAGGGGACAGGGGGCAGCGGGCTACACCTTC
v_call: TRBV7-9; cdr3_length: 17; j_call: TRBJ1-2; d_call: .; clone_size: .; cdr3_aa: CASNPGAGQAFDYGYTF; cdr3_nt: TGTGCCAGCAACCCTGGGGCCGGGCAAGCCTTTGACTATGGCTACACCTTC
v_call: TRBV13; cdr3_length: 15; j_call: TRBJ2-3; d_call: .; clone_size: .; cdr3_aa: CASSSVAAGTDTQYF; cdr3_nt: TGTGCCAGCAGCTCCGTAGCGGCTGGGACAGATACGCAGTATTTT
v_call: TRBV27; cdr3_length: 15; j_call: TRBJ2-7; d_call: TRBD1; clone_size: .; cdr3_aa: CASSQQGVWAYEQYF; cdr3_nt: TGTGCCAGCAGTCAACAGGGGGTATGGGCCTACGAGCAGTACTTC
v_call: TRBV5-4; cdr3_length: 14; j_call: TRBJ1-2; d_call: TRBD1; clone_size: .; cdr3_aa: CASSPRDRTYGYTF; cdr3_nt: TGTGCCAGCAGCCCGAGGGACAGAACCTATGGCTACACCTTC
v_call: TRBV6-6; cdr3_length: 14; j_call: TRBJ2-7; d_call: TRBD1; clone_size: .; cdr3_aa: CASSSLTGAEEQYF; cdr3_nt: TGTGCCAGCAGCTCTCTTACAGGGGCAGAAGAGCAGTACTTC
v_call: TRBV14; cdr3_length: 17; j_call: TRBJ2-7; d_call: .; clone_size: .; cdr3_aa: CASSQGRPRDNSYEQYF; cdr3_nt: TGTGCCAGCAGCCAAGGACGCCCCCGGGACAACTCCTACGAGCAGTACTTC
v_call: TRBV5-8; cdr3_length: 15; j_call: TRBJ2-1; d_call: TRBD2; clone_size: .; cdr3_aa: CASSGRTSGTGEQFF; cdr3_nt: TGTGCCAGCAGCGGGAGAACTAGCGGGACAGGTGAGCAGTTCTTC
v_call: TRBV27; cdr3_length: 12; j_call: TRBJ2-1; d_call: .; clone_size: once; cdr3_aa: CASSRTGNEQFF; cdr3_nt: TGTGCCAGCTCTCGGACTGGAAATGAGCAGTTCTTC
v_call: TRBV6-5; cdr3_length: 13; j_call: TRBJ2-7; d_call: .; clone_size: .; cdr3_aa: CASSYSGVYEQYF; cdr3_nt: TGTGCCAGCAGTTACTCAGGGGTCTACGAGCAGTACTTC
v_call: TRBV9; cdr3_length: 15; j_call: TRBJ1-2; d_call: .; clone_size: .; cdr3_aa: CASSLRTAANYGYTF; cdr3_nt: TGTGCCAGCAGCCTCCGGACAGCCGCTAACTATGGCTACACCTTC
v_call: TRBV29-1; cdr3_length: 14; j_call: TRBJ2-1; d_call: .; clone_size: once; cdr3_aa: CSGGTGSSYNEQFF; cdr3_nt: TGCAGCGGGGGGACTGGGAGCTCCTACAATGAGCAGTTCTTC
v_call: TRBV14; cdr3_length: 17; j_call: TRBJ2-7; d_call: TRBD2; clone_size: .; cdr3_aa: CASSQDQSSGRAYEQYF; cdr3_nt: TGTGCCAGCAGCCAAGATCAGAGCAGCGGGAGGGCCTACGAGCAGTACTTC
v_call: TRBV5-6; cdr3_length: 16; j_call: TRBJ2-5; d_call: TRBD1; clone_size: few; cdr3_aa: CASSPEQGAPQETQYF; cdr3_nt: TGTGCCAGCAGCCCGGAACAGGGGGCCCCACAAGAGACCCAGTACTTC
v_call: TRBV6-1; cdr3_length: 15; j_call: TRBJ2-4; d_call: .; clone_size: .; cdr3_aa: CASSDAVHYKNIQYF; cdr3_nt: TGTGCCAGCAGTGATGCCGTCCACTACAAAAACATTCAGTACTTC
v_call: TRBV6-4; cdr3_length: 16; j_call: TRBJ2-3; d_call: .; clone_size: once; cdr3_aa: CAPFRTNSICTDTQYF; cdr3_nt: TGTGCCCCCTTCCGGACAAACTCGATTTGCACAGATACGCAGTATTTT
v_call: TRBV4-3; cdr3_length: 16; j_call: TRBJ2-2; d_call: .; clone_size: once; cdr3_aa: CASSPEGQTNTGELFF; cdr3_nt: TGCGCCAGCAGCCCGGAGGGGCAGACGAACACCGGGGAGCTGTTTTTT
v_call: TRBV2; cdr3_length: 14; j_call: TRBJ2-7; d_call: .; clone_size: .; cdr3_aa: CASSGTETAYEQYF; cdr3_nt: TGTGCCAGCAGTGGAACAGAGACCGCCTACGAGCAGTACTTC
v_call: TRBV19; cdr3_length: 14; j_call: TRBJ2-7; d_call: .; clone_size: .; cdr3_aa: CASSRVGSSYEQYF; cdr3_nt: TGTGCCAGTAGTAGGGTCGGGAGCTCCTACGAGCAGTACTTC
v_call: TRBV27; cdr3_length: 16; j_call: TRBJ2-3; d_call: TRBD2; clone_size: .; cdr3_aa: CASSLTSGVVTDTQYF; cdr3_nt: TGTGCCAGCAGTTTGACTAGCGGGGTTGTCACAGATACGCAGTATTTT
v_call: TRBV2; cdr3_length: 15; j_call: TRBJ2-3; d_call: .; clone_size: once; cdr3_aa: CASRLDLRSTDTQYF; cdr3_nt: TGTGCCAGCAGGCTAGACCTACGCAGCACAGATACGCAGTATTTT
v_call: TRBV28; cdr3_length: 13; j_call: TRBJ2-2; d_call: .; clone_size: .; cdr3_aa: CASTLVDTGELFF; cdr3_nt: TGTGCCAGCACGTTAGTAGACACCGGGGAGCTGTTTTTT
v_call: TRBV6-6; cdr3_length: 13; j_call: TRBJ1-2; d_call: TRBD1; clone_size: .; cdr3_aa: CASSTGTGNGYTF; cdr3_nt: TGTGCCAGCAGTACAGGGACAGGGAATGGCTACACCTTC
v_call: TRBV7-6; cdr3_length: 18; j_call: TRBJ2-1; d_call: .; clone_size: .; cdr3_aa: CASSLRTPLVPSYNEQFF; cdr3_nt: TGTGCCAGCAGCCTCCGAACTCCCCTAGTGCCCTCCTACAATGAGCAGTTCTTC